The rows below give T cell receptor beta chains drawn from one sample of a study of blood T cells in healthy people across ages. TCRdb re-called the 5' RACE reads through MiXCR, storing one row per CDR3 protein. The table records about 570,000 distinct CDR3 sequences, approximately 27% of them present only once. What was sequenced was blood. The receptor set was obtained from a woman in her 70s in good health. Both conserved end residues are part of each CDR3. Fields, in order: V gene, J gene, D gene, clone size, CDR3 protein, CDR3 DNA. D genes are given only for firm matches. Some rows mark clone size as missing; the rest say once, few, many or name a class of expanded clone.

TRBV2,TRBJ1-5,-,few,CASSDRRILSSNQPQHF,TGTGCCAGCAGTGATAGAAGAATTCTAAGTAGCAATCAGCCCCAGCATTTT
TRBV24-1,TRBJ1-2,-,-,CATSDLKDDGYTF,TGTGCCACCAGTGATTTGAAAGACGATGGCTACACCTTC
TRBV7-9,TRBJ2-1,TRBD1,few,CASSLGTGTYNEQFF,TGTGCCAGCAGCTTGGGGACAGGCACCTACAATGAGCAGTTCTTC
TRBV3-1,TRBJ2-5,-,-,CASSHPGALQGTQYF,TGTGCCAGCAGCCATCCGGGGGCCCTCCAAGGGACCCAGTACTTC
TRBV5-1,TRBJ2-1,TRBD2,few,CASSVLAGGNNEQFF,TGCGCCAGCAGCGTACTAGCGGGGGGTAACAATGAGCAGTTCTTC
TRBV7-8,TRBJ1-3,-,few,CACSWGTVNSGNTIYF,TGTGCCTGCAGCTGGGGGACCGTGAACTCTGGAAACACCATATATTTT
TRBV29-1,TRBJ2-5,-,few,CSVSPVIIALQETQYF,TGCAGCGTTTCCCCAGTCATTATCGCCCTCCAAGAGACCCAGTACTTC
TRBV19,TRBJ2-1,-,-,CASSIGAGRSYNEQFF,TGTGCCAGTAGTATAGGGGCCGGACGCTCCTACAATGAGCAGTTCTTC
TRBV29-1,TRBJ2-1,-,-,CSVGGNEQFF,TGCAGCGTTGGGGGCAATGAGCAGTTCTTC
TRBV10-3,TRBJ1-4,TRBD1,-,CAISDQGADEKLFF,TGTGCCATCAGCGACCAGGGGGCAGATGAAAAACTGTTTTTT
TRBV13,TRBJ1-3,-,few,CASRVRLTGNTIYF,TGTGCCAGCAGGGTGCGGTTAACTGGAAACACCATATATTTT
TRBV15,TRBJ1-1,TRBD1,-,CATGMSGTANTEAFF,TGTGCCACGGGGATGTCAGGGACAGCTAACACTGAAGCTTTCTTT
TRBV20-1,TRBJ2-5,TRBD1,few,CSARGTVQETQYF,TGCAGTGCTAGGGGGACAGTCCAAGAGACCCAGTACTTC
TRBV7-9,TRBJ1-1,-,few,CASSRREVGTEAFF,TGTGCCAGCAGCCGCAGGGAAGTGGGCACTGAAGCTTTCTTT
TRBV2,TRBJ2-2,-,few,CASQGAETGELFF,TGTGCCAGCCAAGGAGCGGAAACCGGGGAGCTGTTTTTT
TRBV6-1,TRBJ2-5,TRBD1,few,CASSGAGTGKETQYF,TGTGCCAGCAGCGGCGCCGGGACAGGGAAAGAGACCCAGTACTTC
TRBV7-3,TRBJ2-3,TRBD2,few,CASSSVAGGRGTQYF,TGTGCCAGCAGCTCCGTAGCGGGGGGGCGAGGTACGCAGTATTTT
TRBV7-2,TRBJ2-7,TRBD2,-,CASSLYSAGLSYEQYF,TGTGCCAGCAGCTTATATTCAGCGGGACTCTCCTACGAGCAGTACTTC
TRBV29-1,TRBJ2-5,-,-,CSVADQETQYF,TGCAGCGTAGCGGATCAAGAGACCCAGTACTTC
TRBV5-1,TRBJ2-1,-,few,CASSLGLVTYNEQFF,TGCGCCAGCAGCTTAGGACTGGTAACCTACAATGAGCAGTTCTTC
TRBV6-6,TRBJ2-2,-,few,CASSYHQGDTGELFF,TGTGCCAGCAGTTACCATCAGGGAGACACCGGGGAGCTGTTTTTT
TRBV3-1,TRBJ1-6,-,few,CASSQGGLRDSPLHF,TGTGCCAGCAGCCAAGGAGGGTTGAGGGATTCACCCCTCCACTTT
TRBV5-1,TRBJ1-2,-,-,CASSPSPGANYGYTF,TGCGCCAGCAGCCCAAGCCCGGGAGCTAACTATGGCTACACCTTC
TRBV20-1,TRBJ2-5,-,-,CSARRLVELETQYF,TGCAGTGCTAGAAGACTGGTTGAGTTAGAGACCCAGTACTTC
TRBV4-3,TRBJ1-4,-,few,CASSQDLGIWAEKLFF,TGCGCCAGCAGCCAAGATCTAGGGATTTGGGCTGAAAAACTGTTTTTT
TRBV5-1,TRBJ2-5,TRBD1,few,CASSKGTGVGETQYF,TGCGCCAGCAGCAAAGGAACAGGGGTAGGGGAGACCCAGTACTTC
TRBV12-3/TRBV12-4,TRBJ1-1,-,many,CASSLDMNTEAFF,TGTGCCAGCAGCTTGGACATGAACACTGAAGCTTTCTTT
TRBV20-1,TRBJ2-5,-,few,CSAGPSRWYQETQYF,TGCAGTGCTGGGCCTTCGAGGTGGTACCAAGAGACCCAGTACTTC
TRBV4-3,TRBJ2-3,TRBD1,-,CASSQDVPGTGDPDTQYF,TGCGCCAGCAGCCAAGATGTCCCCGGGACAGGGGATCCAGATACGCAGTATTTT
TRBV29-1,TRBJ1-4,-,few,CSVQILGDHEKLFF,TGCAGCGTTCAAATCTTGGGAGATCATGAAAAACTGTTTTTT
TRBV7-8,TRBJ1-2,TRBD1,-,CASSLRTGPSYGYTF,TGTGCCAGCAGCTTACGGACAGGGCCAAGCTATGGCTACACCTTC
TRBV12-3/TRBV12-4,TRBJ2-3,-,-,CASSFRDKDTDTQYF,TGTGCCAGCAGTTTCCGGGACAAAGACACAGATACGCAGTATTTT
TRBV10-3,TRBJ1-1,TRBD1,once,CAISVPGTANTEAFF,TGTGCCATCAGTGTGCCCGGGACAGCGAACACTGAAGCTTTCTTT
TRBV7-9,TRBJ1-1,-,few,CASTLGPNTEAFF,TGTGCCAGCACCCTTGGACCGAACACTGAAGCTTTCTTT
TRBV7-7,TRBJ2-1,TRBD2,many,CASSLMSGAENEQFF,TGTGCTAGCAGCTTAATGAGCGGGGCCGAGAATGAGCAGTTCTTC
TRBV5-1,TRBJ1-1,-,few,CASSLFGSTEAFF,TGCGCCAGCAGCTTGTTCGGGAGCACTGAAGCTTTCTTT
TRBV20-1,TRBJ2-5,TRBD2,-,CSAKWGGETQYF,TGCAGTGCCAAATGGGGAGGGGAGACCCAGTACTTC
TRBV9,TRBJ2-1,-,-,CASSAPSGATYNEQFF,TGTGCCAGCAGCGCTCCCTCGGGGGCGACCTACAATGAGCAGTTCTTC
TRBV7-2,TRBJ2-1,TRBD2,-,CASSLRRGSSYNEQFF,TGTGCCAGCAGCTTAAGGCGCGGGAGCTCCTACAATGAGCAGTTCTTC
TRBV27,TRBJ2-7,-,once,CASSFSGVYEQYF,TGTGCCAGCAGTTTTTCCGGGGTCTACGAGCAGTACTTC
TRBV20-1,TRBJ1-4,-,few,CSARFRVGNEKLFF,TGCAGTGCTAGATTCAGGGTGGGCAATGAAAAACTGTTTTTT
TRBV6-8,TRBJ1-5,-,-,CASSYSAGDSNQPQHF,TGTGCCAGCAGTTACTCGGCAGGGGATAGCAATCAGCCCCAGCATTTT
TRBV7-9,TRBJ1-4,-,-,CASSFSDSTEKLFF,TGTGCCAGCAGCTTCAGTGACAGTACCGAAAAACTGTTTTTT
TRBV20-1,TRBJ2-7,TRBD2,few,CSASGREPYEQYF,TGCAGTGCTAGTGGGCGGGAGCCCTACGAGCAGTACTTC
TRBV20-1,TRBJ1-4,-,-,CSARDSRVGTNEKLFF,TGCAGTGCTAGAGACTCCAGGGTAGGGACTAATGAAAAACTGTTTTTT
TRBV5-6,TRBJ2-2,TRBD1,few,CATNTRGPGELFF,TGTGCCACCAATACGAGGGGGCCCGGGGAGCTGTTTTTT
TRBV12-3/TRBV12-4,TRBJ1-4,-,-,CASRSQGNEKLFF,TGTGCCAGCAGATCACAGGGAAATGAAAAACTGTTTTTT
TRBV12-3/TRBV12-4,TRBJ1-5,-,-,CASSGDSYSNQPQHF,TGTGCCAGCAGCGGTGACAGTTATAGCAATCAGCCCCAGCATTTT
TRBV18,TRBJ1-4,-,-,CASSPKAPPYEKLFF,TGTGCCAGCTCACCTAAGGCACCCCCTTATGAAAAACTGTTTTTT
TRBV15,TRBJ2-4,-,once,CATSRIKGGRNIQYF,TGTGCCACCAGCAGAATAAAGGGGGGGAGAAACATTCAGTACTTC
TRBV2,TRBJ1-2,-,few,CASSQNGPRTDGYTF,TGTGCCAGCAGTCAGAACGGACCCAGGACGGATGGCTACACCTTC
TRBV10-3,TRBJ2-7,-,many,CAISESGTYYEQYF,TGTGCCATCAGTGAGTCCGGGACATATTACGAGCAGTACTTC
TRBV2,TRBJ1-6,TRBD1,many,CASSDLGQGPSYNSPLHF,TGTGCCAGCAGTGATTTAGGACAGGGGCCTTCCTATAATTCACCCCTCCACTTT
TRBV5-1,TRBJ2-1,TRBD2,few,CASSVGLAGTNEQFF,TGCGCCAGCAGCGTGGGACTAGCGGGGACTAATGAGCAGTTCTTC
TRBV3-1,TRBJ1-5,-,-,CASSQDLKQPQHF,TGTGCCAGCAGCCAAGATTTGAAACAGCCCCAGCATTTT
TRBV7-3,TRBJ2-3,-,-,CASSSESGTQYF,TGTGCCAGCAGCTCAGAGAGCGGTACGCAGTATTTT
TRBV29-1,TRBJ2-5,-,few,CSVSRGDQQETQYF,TGCAGCGTCTCCCGAGGGGACCAACAAGAGACCCAGTACTTC
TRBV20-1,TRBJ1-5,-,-,CSAIRNSNQPQHF,TGCAGTGCCATCAGGAATAGCAATCAGCCCCAGCATTTT
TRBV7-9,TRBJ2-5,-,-,CASSPGASGFYQETQYF,TGTGCCAGCAGCCCGGGGGCTAGCGGATTCTACCAAGAGACCCAGTACTTC